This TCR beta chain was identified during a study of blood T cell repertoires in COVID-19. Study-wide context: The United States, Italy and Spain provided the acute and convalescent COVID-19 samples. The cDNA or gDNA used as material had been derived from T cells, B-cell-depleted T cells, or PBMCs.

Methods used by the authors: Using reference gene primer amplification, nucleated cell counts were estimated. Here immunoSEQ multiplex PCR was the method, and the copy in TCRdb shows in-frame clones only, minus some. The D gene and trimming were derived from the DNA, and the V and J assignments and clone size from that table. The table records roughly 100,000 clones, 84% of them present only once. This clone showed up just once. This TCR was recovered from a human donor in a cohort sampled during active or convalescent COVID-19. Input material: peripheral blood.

The DNA for the CDR3 is TGTGCCAGCAGCAAACAGTCAGGGGGCCTCGACGAGCAGTACTTC. Residues: CASSKQSGGLDEQYF. J is TRBJ2-7 and V is TRBV16; 8 positions match TRBD1. After removal of 5 bases from V and 5 bases from J, the junction contained 11 bases not matched to a gene. Germline V gene lookup returns CDR1 KGHSY and CDR2 FQNENV. The CDR3 totals 15 residues. Filled out from reference TRBV16 and TRBJ2-7, the complete variable domain reads GEEVAQTPKHLVRGEGQKAKLYCAPIKGHSYVFWYQQVLKNEFKFLISFQNENVFDETGMPKERFSAKCLPNSPCSLEIQATKLEDSAVYFCASSKQSGGLDEQYFGPGTRLTVT.